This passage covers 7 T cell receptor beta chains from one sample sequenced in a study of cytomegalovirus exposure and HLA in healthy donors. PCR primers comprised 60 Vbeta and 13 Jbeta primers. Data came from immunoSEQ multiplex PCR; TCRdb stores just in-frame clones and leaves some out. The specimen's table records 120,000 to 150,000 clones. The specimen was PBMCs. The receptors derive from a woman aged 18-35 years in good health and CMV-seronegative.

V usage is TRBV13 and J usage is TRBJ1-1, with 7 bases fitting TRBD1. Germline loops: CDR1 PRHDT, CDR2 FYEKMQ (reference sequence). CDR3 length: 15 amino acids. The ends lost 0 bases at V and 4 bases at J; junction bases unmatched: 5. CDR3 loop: CASSLGKYRGTEAFF. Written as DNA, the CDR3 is TGTGCCAGCAGCTTAGGAAAGTACAGGGGCACTGAAGCTTTCTTT.

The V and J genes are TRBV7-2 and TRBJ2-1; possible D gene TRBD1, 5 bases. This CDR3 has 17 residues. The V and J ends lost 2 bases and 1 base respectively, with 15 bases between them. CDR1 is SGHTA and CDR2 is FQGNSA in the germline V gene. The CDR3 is CASSLNAPSGSYNEQFF. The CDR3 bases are TGTGCCAGCAGCTTAAATGCCCCCTCAGGGTCCTACAATGAGCAGTTCTTC.

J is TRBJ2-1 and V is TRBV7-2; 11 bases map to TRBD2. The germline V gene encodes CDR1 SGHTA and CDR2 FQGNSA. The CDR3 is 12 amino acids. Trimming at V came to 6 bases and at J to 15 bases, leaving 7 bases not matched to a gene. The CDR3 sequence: CASRPTSGIAFF. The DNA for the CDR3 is TGTGCCAGCAGACCGACTAGCGGGATAGCGTTCTTC.

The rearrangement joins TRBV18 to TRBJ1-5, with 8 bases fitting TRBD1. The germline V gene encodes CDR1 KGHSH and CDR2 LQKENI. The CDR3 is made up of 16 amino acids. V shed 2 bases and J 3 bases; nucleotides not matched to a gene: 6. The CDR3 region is CASSPGGQANNQPQHF. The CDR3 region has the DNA TGTGCCAGCTCACCAGGGGGACAGGCGAACAATCAGCCCCAGCATTTT.

In DNA, the CDR3 is TGCAGCGTGGATGCGGGGACAGCTTATGGCTACACCTTC. Encoded protein: CSVDAGTAYGYTF. The chain has TRBV29-1 and TRBJ1-2; TRBD1 matches 7 bases. CDR1 is SQVTM, CDR2 ANQGSEA, per germline. CDR3 length equals 13 residues. V gave up 6 bases and J gave up 5 bases; unmatched junction bases: 9.

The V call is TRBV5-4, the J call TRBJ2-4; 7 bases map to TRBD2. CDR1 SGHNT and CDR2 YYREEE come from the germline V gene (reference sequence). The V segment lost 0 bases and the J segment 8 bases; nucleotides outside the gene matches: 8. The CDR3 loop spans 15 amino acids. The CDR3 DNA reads TGTGCCAGCAGCTTGGGGGAGGGGAGAGTAGACATTCAGTACTTC. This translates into CASSLGEGRVDIQYF. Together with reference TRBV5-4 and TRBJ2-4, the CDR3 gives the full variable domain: ETGVTQSPTHLIKTRGQQVTLRCSSQSGHNTVSWYQQALGQGPQFIFQYYREEENGRGNFPPRFSGLQFPNYSSELNVNALELDDSALYLCASSLGEGRVDIQYFGAGTRLSVL.

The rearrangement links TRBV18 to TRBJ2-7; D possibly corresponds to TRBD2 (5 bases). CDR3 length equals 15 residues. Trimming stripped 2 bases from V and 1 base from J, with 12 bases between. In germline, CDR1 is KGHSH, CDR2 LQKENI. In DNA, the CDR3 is TGTGCCAGCTCACCAAGCGGAGCGCAATCCTACGAGCAGTACGTC. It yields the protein CASSPSGAQSYEQYV.